The 2 T cell receptor beta chains in this list originate from one sample, sequenced in a study of somatic mutations in cytotoxic T cells in rheumatoid arthritis (dated 2017 in TCRdb). The method behind the library was the immunoSEQ multiplex PCR assay. Drawn from immuneACCESS, this table holds only the in-frame rearrangements with V and J called that TCRdb kept. Clones are partly lost; checked studies trace under half to an unresolved V gene and leave the rest unexplained. This sample is represented by some 12,000 clones; 80% of them were singletons. The ten largest clones take up 14% of the sample. The specimen was CD8+ T cells sorted from blood. The receptors originated from a man aged 50 to 59 in good health.

The V call is TRBV28, the J call TRBJ1-4, with 11 positions matching TRBD1. The CDR3 length is 18 residues. V lost 5 bases, J lost 7 bases, and 15 bases stayed unmatched. Germline-derived CDR1 and CDR2 are MDHEN and SYDVKM. CDR3 bases: TGTGCCAGCAGTCCCGCTGGGACAGGGGGTCCCGCGGGTGAAAAACTGTTTTTT. Translated: CASSPAGTGGPAGEKLFF.

This chain connects TRBV5-8 to TRBJ1-1; D not resolved. V lost 2 bases, J lost 11 bases, and 4 bases lay in between. Germline V gene sequence: CDR1 SGHTS, CDR2 YDEGEE. The CDR3 covers 9 residues. Here the CDR3 DNA reads TGTGCCAGCAGCTTTTTGGCTTTCTTT. Protein product: CASSFLAFF. The variable domain in full, completed from reference TRBV5-8 and TRBJ1-1, reads EAGVTQSPTHLIKTRGQQATLRCSPISGHTSVYWYQQALGLGLQFLLWYDEGEERNRGNFPPRFSGRQFPNYSSELNVNALELEDSALYLCASSFLAFFGQGTRLTVV.